The T cell receptor beta chain under discussion was sequenced for a study of T cell responses to AZD1222 COVID-19 vaccine. Study conclusions and caveats: Spike-specific TCR breadth and depth grew following two AZD1222 doses.

TCRdb's copy holds only in-frame clones and misses some; the assay was immunoSEQ multiplex PCR. The repertoire holds 150,000 to 200,000 clones, 80% to 90% seen once, with 9.5% to 13% in the top ten. As for this clone: The target antigen is unknown.

Pooled in the analysis were second doses at about 4 or about 12 weeks. Unmatched junction bases numbered 5, after V lost 2 bases and J lost 8 bases. Per germline, CDR1 MNHNS and CDR2 SASEGT. CDR3 size: 13 residues. The sequencing here drew on peripheral blood, taken 28 days after the second AZD1222 dose. The receptor comes from an adult who received the AZD1222 COVID-19 vaccine. The V gene is TRBV6-1, the J gene TRBJ1-2; TRBD1 matches 7 bases. In nucleotides, the CDR3 is TGTGCCAGCAGTGAACCAGGGGGAGGCGGCTACACCTTC. Its translation is CASSEPGGGGYTF.